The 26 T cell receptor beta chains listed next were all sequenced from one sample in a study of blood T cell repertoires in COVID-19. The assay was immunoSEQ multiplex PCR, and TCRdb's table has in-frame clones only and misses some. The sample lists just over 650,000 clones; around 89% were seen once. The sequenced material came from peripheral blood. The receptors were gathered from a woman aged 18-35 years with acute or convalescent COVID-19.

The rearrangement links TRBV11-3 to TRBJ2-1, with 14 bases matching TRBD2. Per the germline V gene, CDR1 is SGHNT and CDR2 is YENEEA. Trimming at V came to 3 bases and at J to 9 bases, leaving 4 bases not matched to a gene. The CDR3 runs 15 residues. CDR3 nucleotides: TGTGCCAGCAGCTTGACTAGCGGGGGGGCCGTTGAGCAGTTCTTC. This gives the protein CASSLTSGGAVEQFF.

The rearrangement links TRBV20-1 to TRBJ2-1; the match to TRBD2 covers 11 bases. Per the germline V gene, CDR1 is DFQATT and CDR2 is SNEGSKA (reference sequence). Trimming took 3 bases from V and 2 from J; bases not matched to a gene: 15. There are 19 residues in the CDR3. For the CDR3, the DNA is TGCAGTGCTAGTTCGTTTAGCGGGGGGGCCCATACTACCTACAATGAGCAGTTCTTC. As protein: CSASSFSGGAHTTYNEQFF.

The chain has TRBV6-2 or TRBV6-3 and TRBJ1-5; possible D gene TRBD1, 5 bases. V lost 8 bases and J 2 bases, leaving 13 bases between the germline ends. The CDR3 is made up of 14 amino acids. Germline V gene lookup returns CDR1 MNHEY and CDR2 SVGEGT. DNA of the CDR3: TGTGCCAGCCGTTGGAAGGGGCGCAATCAGCCCCAGCATTTT. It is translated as CASRWKGRNQPQHF.

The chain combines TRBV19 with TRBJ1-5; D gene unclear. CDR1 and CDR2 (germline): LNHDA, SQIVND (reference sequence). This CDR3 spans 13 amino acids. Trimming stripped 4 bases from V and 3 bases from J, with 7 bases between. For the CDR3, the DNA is TGTGCCAGTAGTAGGGCAGTCAATCAGCCCCAGCATTTT. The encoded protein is CASSRAVNQPQHF.

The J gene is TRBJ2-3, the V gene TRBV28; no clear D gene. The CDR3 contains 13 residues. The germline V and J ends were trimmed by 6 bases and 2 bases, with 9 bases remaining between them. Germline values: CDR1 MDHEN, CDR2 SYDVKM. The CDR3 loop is CASSRDTTDTQYF. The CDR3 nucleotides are TGTGCCAGCAGCCGTGACACCACAGATACGCAGTATTTT.

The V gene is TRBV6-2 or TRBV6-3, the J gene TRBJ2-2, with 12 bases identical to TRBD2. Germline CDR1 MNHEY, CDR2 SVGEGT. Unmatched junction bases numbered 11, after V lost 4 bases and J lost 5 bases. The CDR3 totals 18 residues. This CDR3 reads CASSSRTSGATRTGELFF. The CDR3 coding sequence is TGTGCCAGCAGTTCGCGGACTAGCGGGGCCACGAGGACCGGGGAGCTGTTTTTT.

The CDR3 DNA sequence: TGTGCCAGCAGCATTGACAGGGGGCAGCAGTACTTC. It translates to CASSIDRGQQYF. This chain joins TRBV5-4 and TRBJ2-7; TRBD1 aligns across 10 bases. The CDR3 extends over 12 amino acids. Trimming took 4 bases from V and 8 from J; bases not matched to a gene: 3. CDR1 is SGHNT and CDR2 is YYREEE in the germline V gene (reference sequence).

CDR3 amino acids: CASSLQGGYGYTF. CDR3 coding DNA: TGTGCCAGCAGTTTGCAAGGCGGCTATGGCTACACCTTC. The chain has TRBV12-3 or TRBV12-4 and TRBJ1-2; D is ambiguous. CDR3 length: 13 amino acids. Trimming shortened V by 3 bases and J by 4 bases, and 9 bases separated the two germline ends.

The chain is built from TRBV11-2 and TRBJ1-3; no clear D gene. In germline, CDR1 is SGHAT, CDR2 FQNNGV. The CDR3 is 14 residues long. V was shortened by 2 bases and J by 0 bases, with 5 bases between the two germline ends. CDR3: CASSLPGSGNTIYF. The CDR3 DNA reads TGTGCCAGCAGCTTACCGGGCTCTGGAAACACCATATATTTT.

The CDR3 spells CASSLGGSYTGELFF. The CDR3 DNA follows: TGTGCCAGCAGTTTAGGCGGATCGTACACCGGGGAGCTGTTTTTT. This chain uses TRBV27 with TRBJ2-2; no firm D call. Germline lookup yields CDR1 MNHEY and CDR2 SMNVEV (reference sequence). The CDR3 runs to 15 residues. V dropped 2 bases and J dropped 3 bases, with 10 bases sitting between them.

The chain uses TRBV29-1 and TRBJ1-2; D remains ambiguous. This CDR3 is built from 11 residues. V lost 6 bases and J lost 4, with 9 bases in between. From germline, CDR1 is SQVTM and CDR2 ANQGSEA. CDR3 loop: CSVDNIYGYTF. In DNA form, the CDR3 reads TGCAGCGTAGACAATATCTATGGCTACACCTTC.

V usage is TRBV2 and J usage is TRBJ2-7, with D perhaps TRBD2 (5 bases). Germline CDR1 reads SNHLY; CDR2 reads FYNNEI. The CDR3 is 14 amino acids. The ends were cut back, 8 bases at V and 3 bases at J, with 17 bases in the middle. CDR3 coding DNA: TGTGCCAGCTGTATACGAGGACGGGACTACGAGCAGTACTTC. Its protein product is CASCIRGRDYEQYF.

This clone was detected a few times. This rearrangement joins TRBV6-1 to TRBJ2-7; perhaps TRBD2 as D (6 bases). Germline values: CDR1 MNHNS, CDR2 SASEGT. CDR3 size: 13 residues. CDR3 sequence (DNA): TGTGCCAGCAGTGAAGTGCGCGGGGCCGGGGTATTGGTC. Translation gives CASSEVRGAGVLV.

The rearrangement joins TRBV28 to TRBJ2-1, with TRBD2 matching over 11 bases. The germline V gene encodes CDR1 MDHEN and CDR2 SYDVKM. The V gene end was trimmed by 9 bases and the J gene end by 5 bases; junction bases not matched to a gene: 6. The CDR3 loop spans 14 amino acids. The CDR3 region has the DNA TGTGCCAGTGCCCTAGCGGGGGGCCACAATGAGCAGTTCTTC. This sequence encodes CASALAGGHNEQFF.

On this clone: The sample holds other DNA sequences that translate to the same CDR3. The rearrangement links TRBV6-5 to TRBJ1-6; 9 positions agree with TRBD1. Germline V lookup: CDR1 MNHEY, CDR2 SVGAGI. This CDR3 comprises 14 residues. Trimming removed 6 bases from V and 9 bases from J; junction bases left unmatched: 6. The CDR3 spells CASRPGTGISPLHF. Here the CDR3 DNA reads TGTGCCAGCAGACCGGGGACAGGGATTTCACCCCTCCACTTT.

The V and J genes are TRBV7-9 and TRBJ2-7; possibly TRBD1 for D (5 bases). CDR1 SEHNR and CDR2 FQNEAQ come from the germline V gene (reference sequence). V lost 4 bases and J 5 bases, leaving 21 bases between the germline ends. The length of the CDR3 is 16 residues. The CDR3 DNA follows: TGTGCCAGCAGCTCCCCCAGGGATGAGACAAGAAACGAGCAGTACTTC. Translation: CASSSPRDETRNEQYF.

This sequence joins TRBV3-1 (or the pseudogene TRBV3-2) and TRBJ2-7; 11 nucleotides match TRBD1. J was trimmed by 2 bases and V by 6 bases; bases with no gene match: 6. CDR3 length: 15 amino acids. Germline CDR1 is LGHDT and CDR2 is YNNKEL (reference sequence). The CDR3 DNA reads TGTGCCAGCAGACGCGGACAGGGGGCAACCTACGAGCAGTACTTC. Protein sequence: CASRRGQGATYEQYF.

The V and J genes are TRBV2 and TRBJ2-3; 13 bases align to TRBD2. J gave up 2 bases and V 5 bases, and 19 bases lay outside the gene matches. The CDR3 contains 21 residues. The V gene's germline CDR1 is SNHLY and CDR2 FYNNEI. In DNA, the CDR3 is TGTGCCAGCAGTTTTTACCAGGGACTAGCGGGGAAGAACCAACACACAGATACGCAGTATTTT. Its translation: CASSFYQGLAGKNQHTDTQYF.

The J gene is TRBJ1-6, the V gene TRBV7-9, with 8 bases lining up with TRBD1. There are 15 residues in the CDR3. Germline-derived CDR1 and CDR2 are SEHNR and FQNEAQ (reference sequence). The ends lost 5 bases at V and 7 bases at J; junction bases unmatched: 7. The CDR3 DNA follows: TGTGCCAGCAGCAATGGACAGGGATCCAATTCACCCCTCCACTTT. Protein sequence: CASSNGQGSNSPLHF.

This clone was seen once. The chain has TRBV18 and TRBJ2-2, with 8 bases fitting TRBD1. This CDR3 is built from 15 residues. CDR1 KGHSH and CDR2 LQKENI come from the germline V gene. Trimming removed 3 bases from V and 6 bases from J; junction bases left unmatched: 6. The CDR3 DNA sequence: TGTGCCAGCTCACCGGACAGGGTAATGGCCGGGGAGCTGTTTTTT. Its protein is CASSPDRVMAGELFF.

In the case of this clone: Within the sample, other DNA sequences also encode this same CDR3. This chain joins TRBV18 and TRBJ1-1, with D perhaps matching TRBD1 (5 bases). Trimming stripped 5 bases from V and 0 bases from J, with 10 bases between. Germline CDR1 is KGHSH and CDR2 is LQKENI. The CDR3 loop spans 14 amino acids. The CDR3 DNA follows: TGTGCCAGCTCAGGCGACAGACTGAACACTGAAGCTTTCTTT. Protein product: CASSGDRLNTEAFF.

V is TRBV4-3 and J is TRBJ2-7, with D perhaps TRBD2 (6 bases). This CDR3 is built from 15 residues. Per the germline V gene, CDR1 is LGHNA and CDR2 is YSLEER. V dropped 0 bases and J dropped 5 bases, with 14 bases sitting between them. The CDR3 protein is CASSQDGRTLNEQYF. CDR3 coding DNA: TGCGCCAGCAGCCAAGATGGGAGGACCCTTAACGAGCAGTACTTC.

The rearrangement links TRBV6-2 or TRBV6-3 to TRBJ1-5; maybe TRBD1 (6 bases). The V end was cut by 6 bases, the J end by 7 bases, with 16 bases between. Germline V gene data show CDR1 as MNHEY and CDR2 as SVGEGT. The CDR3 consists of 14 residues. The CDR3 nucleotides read TGTGCCAGCAGCCGGAATTCCCAGGGGCAGCCCCAGCATTTT. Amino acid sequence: CASSRNSQGQPQHF.

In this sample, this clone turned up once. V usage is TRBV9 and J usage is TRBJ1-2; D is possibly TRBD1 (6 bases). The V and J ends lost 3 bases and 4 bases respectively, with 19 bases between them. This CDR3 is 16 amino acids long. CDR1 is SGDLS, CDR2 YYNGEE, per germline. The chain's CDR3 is CASSAHREEFGYGYTF. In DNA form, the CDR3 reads TGTGCCAGCAGCGCCCACAGGGAAGAGTTCGGCTATGGCTACACCTTC.

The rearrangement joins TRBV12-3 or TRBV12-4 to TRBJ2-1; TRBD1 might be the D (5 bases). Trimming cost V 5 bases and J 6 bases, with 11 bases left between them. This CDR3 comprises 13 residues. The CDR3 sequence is CASSPRRGNEQFF. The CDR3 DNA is TGTGCCAGCAGTCCCCGTAGGGGCAATGAGCAGTTCTTC.

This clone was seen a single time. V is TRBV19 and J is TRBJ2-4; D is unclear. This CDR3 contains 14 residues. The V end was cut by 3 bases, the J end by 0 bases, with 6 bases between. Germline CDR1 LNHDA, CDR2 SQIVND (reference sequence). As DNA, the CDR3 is TGTGCCAGTAGTATCCAGATAGCCAAAAACATTCAGTACTTC. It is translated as CASSIQIAKNIQYF.